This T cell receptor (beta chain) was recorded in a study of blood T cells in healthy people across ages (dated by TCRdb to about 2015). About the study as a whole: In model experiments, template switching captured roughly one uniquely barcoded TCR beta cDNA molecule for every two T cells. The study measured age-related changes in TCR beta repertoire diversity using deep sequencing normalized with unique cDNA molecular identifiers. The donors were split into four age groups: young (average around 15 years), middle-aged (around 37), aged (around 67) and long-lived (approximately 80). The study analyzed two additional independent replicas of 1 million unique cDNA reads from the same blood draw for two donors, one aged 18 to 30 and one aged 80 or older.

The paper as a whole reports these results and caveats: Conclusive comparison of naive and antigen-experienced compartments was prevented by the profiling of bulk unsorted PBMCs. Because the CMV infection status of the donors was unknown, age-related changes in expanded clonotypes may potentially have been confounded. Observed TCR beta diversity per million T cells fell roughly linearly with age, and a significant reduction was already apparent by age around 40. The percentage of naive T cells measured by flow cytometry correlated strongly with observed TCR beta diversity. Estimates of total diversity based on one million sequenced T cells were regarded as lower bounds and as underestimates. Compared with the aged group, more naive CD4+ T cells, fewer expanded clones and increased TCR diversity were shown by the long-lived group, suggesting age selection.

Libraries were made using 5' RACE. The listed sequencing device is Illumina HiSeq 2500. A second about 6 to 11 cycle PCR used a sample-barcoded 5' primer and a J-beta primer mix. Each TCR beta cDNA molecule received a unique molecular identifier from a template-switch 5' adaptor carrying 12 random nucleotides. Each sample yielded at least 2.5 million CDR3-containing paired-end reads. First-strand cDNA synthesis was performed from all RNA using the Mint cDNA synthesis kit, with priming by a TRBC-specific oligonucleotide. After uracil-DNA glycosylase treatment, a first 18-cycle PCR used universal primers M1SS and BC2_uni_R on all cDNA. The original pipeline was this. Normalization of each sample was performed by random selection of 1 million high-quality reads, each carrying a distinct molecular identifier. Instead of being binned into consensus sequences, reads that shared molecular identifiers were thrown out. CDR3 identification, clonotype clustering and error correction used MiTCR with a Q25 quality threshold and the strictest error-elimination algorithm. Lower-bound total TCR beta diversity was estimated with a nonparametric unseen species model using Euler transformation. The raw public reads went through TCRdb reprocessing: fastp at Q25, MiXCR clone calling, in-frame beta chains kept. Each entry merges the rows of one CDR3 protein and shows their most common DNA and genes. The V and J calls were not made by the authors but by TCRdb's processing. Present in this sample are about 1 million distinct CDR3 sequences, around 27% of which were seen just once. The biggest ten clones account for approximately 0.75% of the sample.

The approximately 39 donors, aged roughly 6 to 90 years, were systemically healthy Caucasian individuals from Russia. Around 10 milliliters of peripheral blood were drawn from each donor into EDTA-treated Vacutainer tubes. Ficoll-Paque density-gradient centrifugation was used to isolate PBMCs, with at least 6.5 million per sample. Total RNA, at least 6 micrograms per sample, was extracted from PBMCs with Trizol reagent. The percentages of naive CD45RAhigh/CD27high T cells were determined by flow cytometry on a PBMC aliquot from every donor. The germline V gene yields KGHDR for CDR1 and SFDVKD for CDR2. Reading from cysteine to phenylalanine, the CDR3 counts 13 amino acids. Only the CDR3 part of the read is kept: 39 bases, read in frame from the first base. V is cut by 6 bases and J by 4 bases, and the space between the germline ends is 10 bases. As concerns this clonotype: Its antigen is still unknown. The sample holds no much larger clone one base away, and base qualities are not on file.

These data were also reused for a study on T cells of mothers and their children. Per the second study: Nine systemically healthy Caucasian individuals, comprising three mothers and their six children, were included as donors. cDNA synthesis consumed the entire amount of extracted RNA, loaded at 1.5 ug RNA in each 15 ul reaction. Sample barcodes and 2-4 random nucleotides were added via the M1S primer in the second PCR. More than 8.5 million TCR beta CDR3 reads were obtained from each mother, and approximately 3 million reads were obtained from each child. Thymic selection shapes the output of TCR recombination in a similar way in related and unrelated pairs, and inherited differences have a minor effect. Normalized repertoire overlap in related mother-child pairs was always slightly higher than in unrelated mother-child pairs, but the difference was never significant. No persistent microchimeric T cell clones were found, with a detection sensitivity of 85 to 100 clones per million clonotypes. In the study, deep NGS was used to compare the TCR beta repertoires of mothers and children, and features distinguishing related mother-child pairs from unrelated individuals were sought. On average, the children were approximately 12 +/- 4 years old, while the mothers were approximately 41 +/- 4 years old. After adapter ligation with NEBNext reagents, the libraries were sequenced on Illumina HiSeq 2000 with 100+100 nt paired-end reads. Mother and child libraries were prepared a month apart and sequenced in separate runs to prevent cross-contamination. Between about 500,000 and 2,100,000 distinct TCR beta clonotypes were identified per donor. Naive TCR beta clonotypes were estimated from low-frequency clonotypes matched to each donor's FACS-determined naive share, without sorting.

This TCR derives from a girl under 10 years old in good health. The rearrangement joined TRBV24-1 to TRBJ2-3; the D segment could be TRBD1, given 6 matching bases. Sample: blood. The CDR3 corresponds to CATSHRGSDTQYF. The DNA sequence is TGTGCCACCAGTCATAGGGGGTCAGATACGCAGTATTTT.